This T cell receptor (beta chain) was identified in a study of blood T cell repertoires in COVID-19. Overall study context: Two consecutive negative NP/OP PCR tests, clearance, or resolved symptoms defined Cohort 3 recovery. T cells, B-cell-depleted T cells, or PBMCs provided the cDNA or gDNA that served as material.

Germline V gene lookup returns CDR1 MDHEN and CDR2 SYDVKM. This CDR3 is built from 14 residues. V was pared by 7 bases and J by 0 bases, with 12 bases between. Original processing methods: Amplification of reference gene primers provided the estimated nucleated cell counts. Produced via immunoSEQ multiplex PCR; TCRdb's table is partial and in-frame only. V and J calls plus clone size are reproduced from that table; the DNA served to infer D and trimming. The table lists about 360,000 clones, approximately 89% of them singletons. The sequence was collected from a man aged 40-49 years in a cohort exposed to, infected with or recovered from COVID-19 (not recorded which). The sample consisted of PBMCs or T cells enriched from blood (not recorded which). The chain has TRBV28 and TRBJ1-1; tentatively, D is TRBD1 (5 bases). CDR3 loop: CASTVTAMNTEAFF. The CDR3 nucleotides are TGTGCCAGCACGGTGACAGCCATGAACACTGAAGCTTTCTTT.